This paragraph reports one T cell receptor beta chain. Its antigen is not identified. The method was immunoSEQ multiplex PCR; TCRdb's version includes in-frame clones alone and lacks a portion of them. Counted here are tens of thousands of clones, roughly 75% occurring once; the ten biggest clones make up 45% to 50%. These data are taken from a study of T cell responses to AZD1222 COVID-19 vaccine. Trimming removed 4 bases from V and 3 bases from J; junction bases left unmatched: 3. CDR1 and CDR2 from the germline V gene are KGHSH and LQKENI. The CDR3 runs 13 residues. Study-wide results and limits: Regions left unmutated in variants are reportedly the target of nearly half of spike-specific TCRs. With two AZD1222 doses given, Spike-specific TCR breadth and depth both rose.

The source was peripheral blood, collected 28 days after the second AZD1222 dose. J is TRBJ2-7 and V is TRBV18; 7 bases are shared with TRBD1. This TCR was recovered from an adult who received the AZD1222 COVID-19 vaccine. In nucleotides, the CDR3 is TGTGCCAGCTCACGAGCAGGGGGCTACGAGCAGTACTTC. This codes for CASSRAGGYEQYF. Based on the CDR3 plus reference TRBV18 and TRBJ2-7, the full variable domain is NAGVMQNPRHLVRRRGQEARLRCSPMKGHSHVYWYRQLPEEGLKFMVYLQKENIIDESGMPKERFSAEFPKEGPSILRIQQVVRGDSAAYFCASSRAGGYEQYFGPGTRLTVT.